The present entry profiles one T cell receptor (beta chain) with its context. This record comes from a study of CD8+CD57+ T cells in acquired aplastic anemia. CDR3 and TCR beta VDJ profiling relied on a genomic DNA template. TCRdb itself ran the reads through MiXCR, one entry per CDR3 protein. The data hold 190,000 or so distinct CDR3 sequences, with under 50% observed a single time. All sequencing subjects had displayed CD8+CD57+ cell expansion on flow cytometry. This CDR3 is built from 16 residues. The V gene lost 3 bases and the J gene lost 2 bases, with 16 bases spanning the gap. Germline CDR1 SGHAT, CDR2 FQDESV (reference sequence).

This rearrangement joins TRBV11-1 to TRBJ1-1; maybe TRBD1 (5 bases). This receptor was taken from a human donor with aplastic anemia. The sequencing sample was made of sorted CD4+, CD8+, or CD8+CD57+ T cells (not recorded which) from PBMCs. The CDR3 region has the DNA TGTGCCAGCAGCTTGGCGCTGACAGAAGGCAACACTGAAGCTTTCTTT. Encoded protein: CASSLALTEGNTEAFF.